One and the same sample provided the 28 T cell receptor beta chains below, sequenced in a study of tumor-infiltrating lymphocytes in localized non-small cell lung cancer. Data came from immunoSEQ multiplex PCR; TCRdb stores just in-frame clones and leaves some out. The data show 13,000 or so clones, 78% seen once. Sample: lung tumor tissue. Receptors were obtained from a human donor with non-small cell lung cancer.

The chain couples TRBV5-4 to TRBJ2-5; TRBD1 matches 7 bases. Trimming took 1 base from V and 5 from J; bases not matched to a gene: 8. Germline CDR1 is SGHNT and CDR2 is YYREEE (reference sequence). The CDR3 runs to 15 residues. CDR3 sequence: CASSLPGGVLETQYF. The CDR3 DNA reads as TGTGCCAGCAGCTTGCCAGGGGGAGTATTGGAGACCCAGTACTTC. The full variable domain, its missing parts supplied by reference TRBV5-4 and TRBJ2-5, is ETGVTQSPTHLIKTRGQQVTLRCSSQSGHNTVSWYQQALGQGPQFIFQYYREEENGRGNFPPRFSGLQFPNYSSELNVNALELDDSALYLCASSLPGGVLETQYFGPGTRLLVL.

The chain employs TRBV11-2 and TRBJ2-7; 7 positions match TRBD1. The CDR3 has 16 residues. V lost 0 bases to trimming and J lost 8 bases; unmatched junction nucleotides: 13. Per germline, CDR1 SGHAT and CDR2 FQNNGV. CDR3 in DNA: TGTGCCAGCAGCTTAGATTCCGGGACAGTGAATGATAAGCAGTACTTC. This codes for CASSLDSGTVNDKQYF.

The chain combines TRBV28 with TRBJ2-3; the match to TRBD2 covers 9 bases. The germline CDR1 and CDR2 sequences are MDHEN and SYDVKM. The junction had 9 bases not matched to a gene; V was cut back by 7 bases and J by 1 base. CDR3 length equals 16 residues. CDR3 sequence: CASTAGGPWGTDTQYF. DNA of the CDR3: TGTGCCAGCACCGCGGGAGGGCCTTGGGGCACAGATACGCAGTATTTT.

This chain uses TRBV5-6 with TRBJ2-7; a weak D match, TRBD1 (6 bases). CDR1 and CDR2 (germline): SGHDT, YYEEEE. Trimming shortened V by 2 bases and J by 5 bases, and 8 bases separated the two germline ends. This CDR3 is built from 12 residues. The CDR3: CASSLQGDEQYV. CDR3 nucleotide sequence: TGTGCCAGCAGCTTACAGGGCGACGAGCAGTACGTC.

This clone is medium-sized (0.01 to 0.1%). The chain employs TRBV2 and TRBJ1-4; D call uncertain. The CDR3 consists of 12 residues. Deletions cut 3 bases from V and 12 bases from J, with 11 bases between. The germline CDR1 and CDR2 sequences are SNHLY and FYNNEI. The CDR3: CASSERHRELFF. As DNA, the CDR3 is TGTGCCAGCAGTGAGCGACACCGGGAACTGTTTTTT.

J is TRBJ2-1 and V is TRBV28; D not certain. Germline V gene sequence: CDR1 MDHEN, CDR2 SYDVKM. This CDR3 contains 14 residues. Between the trimmed V and J ends, which lost 7 bases and 3 bases, there was a span of 13 bases. The CDR3 DNA follows: TGTGCCAGCAATTCGGCTCTACGCTACAATGAGCAGTTCTTC. Translation gives CASNSALRYNEQFF. Variable domain in full (rest from reference TRBV28 and TRBJ2-1): DVKVTQSSRYLVKRTGEKVFLECVQDMDHENMFWYRQDPGLGLRLIYFSYDVKMKEKGDIPEGYSVSREKKERFSLILESASTNQTSMYLCASNSALRYNEQFFGPGTRLTVL.

This clone was counted a single time. The genes are TRBV28 and TRBJ1-2; no clear D gene. V dropped 5 bases and J dropped 8 bases, with 21 bases sitting between them. The CDR3 extends over 15 amino acids. CDR1 and CDR2 from the germline V gene are MDHEN and SYDVKM. CDR3 sequence reads: CASSPLSPETVGYTF. CDR3 sequence (DNA): TGTGCCAGCAGTCCGTTGAGCCCAGAGACGGTCGGCTACACCTTC.

The chain is built from TRBV29-1 and TRBJ2-2, with D perhaps being TRBD1 or TRBD2 (6 bases each). The V end lost 4 bases, the J end lost 2 bases, and 11 bases lay between the germline ends. In germline, CDR1 is SQVTM, CDR2 ANQGSEA. This CDR3 region has 14 residues. CDR3: CSVAGGPNTGELFF. In nucleotides, the CDR3 is TGCAGCGTTGCCGGGGGCCCCAACACCGGGGAGCTGTTTTTT.

By proportion, this clone is medium-sized. The rearrangement joins TRBV7-8 to TRBJ1-5; 7 bases fit TRBD1. The CDR3 length is 17 residues. Germline assignment: CDR1 SGHVS and CDR2 FQNEAQ. V lost 4 bases, J lost 0 bases, and 9 bases stayed unmatched. CDR3 in amino acids: CASSSRGGQSSNQPQHF. The CDR3 coding sequence is TGTGCCAGCAGCTCTCGGGGGGGACAGAGTAGCAATCAGCCCCAGCATTTT.

The chain recombines TRBV14 with TRBJ1-1, with no clear D. The germline V and J ends were trimmed by 0 bases and 5 bases, with 10 bases remaining between them. CDR1 and CDR2 from the germline V gene are SGHDN and FVKESK. This CDR3 comprises 14 residues. The CDR3 nucleotides read TGTGCCAGCAGCCAAGATCGTCGTTGGACTGAAGCTTTCTTT. This codes for CASSQDRRWTEAFF.

This CDR3 is CAGARGSYGYTF. The CDR3 DNA reads as TGTGCCGGCGCCCGGGGCTCCTATGGCTACACCTTC. The chain carries TRBV6-1 and TRBJ1-2; D may be TRBD1 (5 bases). Germline-derived CDR1 and CDR2 are MNHNS and SASEGT. Trimming left V 11 bases short and J 4 bases short, with 14 bases between. The CDR3 sequence is 12 residues long.

The gene calls are TRBV7-9 and TRBJ1-2, with a possible D match to TRBD1 (5 bases). This CDR3 region has 16 residues. Germline V lookup: CDR1 SEHNR, CDR2 FQNEAQ (reference sequence). V was shortened by 0 bases and J by 9 bases, with 20 bases between the two germline ends. CDR3: CASSLAGSTVGLSYTF. For the CDR3, the DNA is TGTGCCAGCAGCTTAGCCGGTAGTACGGTGGGGCTGAGCTACACCTTC.

Only a few counts were recorded for this clone. The J gene is TRBJ2-5, the V gene TRBV7-9; 13 bases map to TRBD2. There are 18 residues in the CDR3. Unmatched junction bases numbered 15, after V lost 5 bases and J lost 6 bases. Germline V lookup: CDR1 SEHNR, CDR2 FQNEAQ (reference sequence). In DNA form, the CDR3 reads TGTGCCAGCAGCAACCCCGGACTAGCGGGAGCCCCTTCGAAGACCCAGTACTTC. Its protein is CASSNPGLAGAPSKTQYF.

V is TRBV7-2 and J is TRBJ2-6; D not resolved. Germline values: CDR1 SGHTA, CDR2 FQGNSA. This CDR3 spans 16 amino acids. Trimming shortened V by 1 base and J by 2 bases, and 9 bases separated the two germline ends. The CDR3 protein is CASSLVFLAGANVLTF. The CDR3, as DNA: TGTGCCAGCAGCTTAGTGTTTCTTGCTGGGGCCAACGTCCTGACTTTC.

The chain is built from TRBV7-2 and TRBJ1-6, with D perhaps matching TRBD1 (6 bases). CDR1 SGHTA and CDR2 FQGNSA come from the germline V gene. Trimming shortened V by 2 bases and J by 10 bases, and 15 bases separated the two germline ends. The CDR3 consists of 15 residues. In DNA form, the CDR3 reads TGTGCCAGCAGCTTAATTGGGGGAGGGGGATCACCCCTCCACTTT. It translates to CASSLIGGGGSPLHF.

This chain links TRBV2 with TRBJ2-5; D may be TRBD1 (5 bases). Germline CDR1 reads SNHLY; CDR2 reads FYNNEI. The CDR3 extends over 13 amino acids. Trimming pared 8 bases from V and 2 bases from J, leaving 12 bases between. DNA of the CDR3: TGTGCCAGCCGAAGGACACTACAAGAGACCCAGTACTTC. It yields the protein CASRRTLQETQYF. Drawing the rest from reference TRBV2 and TRBJ2-5, the complete variable domain is EPEVTQTPSHQVTQMGQEVILRCVPISNHLYFYWYRQILGQKVEFLVSFYNNEISEKSEIFDDQFSVERPDGSNFTLKIRSTKLEDSAMYFCASRRTLQETQYFGPGTRLLVL.

A word on this clone: The same CDR3 can be traced to other DNA sequences in this sample. V usage is TRBV18 and J usage is TRBJ2-3, with unresolved D. CDR3 length: 11 amino acids. Trimming cost V 3 bases and J 5 bases, with 3 bases left between them. The germline V gene has CDR1 KGHSH and CDR2 LQKENI. DNA for the CDR3: TGTGCCAGCTCACCGGGAGATACGCAGTATTTT. This translates into CASSPGDTQYF.

The chain has TRBV18 and TRBJ2-5, with D possibly being TRBD2 (5 bases). This CDR3 region has 14 residues. Trimming removed 2 bases from V and 5 bases from J, with 12 bases in between. Germline CDR1 is KGHSH and CDR2 is LQKENI. The CDR3 DNA sequence: TGTGCCAGCTCACCATCCCGGGATTTGGAGACCCAGTACTTC. This gives the protein CASSPSRDLETQYF. Full variable domain (outside the CDR3, taken from reference TRBV18 and TRBJ2-5): NAGVMQNPRHLVRRRGQEARLRCSPMKGHSHVYWYRQLPEEGLKFMVYLQKENIIDESGMPKERFSAEFPKEGPSILRIQQVVRGDSAAYFCASSPSRDLETQYFGPGTRLLVL.

CDR3 protein: CASSLDGGSNQPQHF. The CDR3 nucleotides read TGCGCCAGCAGCTTGGATGGGGGTAGCAATCAGCCCCAGCATTTT. V is TRBV5-1 and J is TRBJ1-5; weak D call: TRBD1 (5 bases). The germline V gene has CDR1 SGHRS and CDR2 YFSETQ. This CDR3 is 15 amino acids long. Trimming cost V 0 bases and J 0 bases, with 7 bases left between them.

The sample holds a few counts of this clone. V is TRBV7-8 and J is TRBJ2-1; unclear D gene. The V end lost 5 bases, the J end lost 6 bases, and 8 bases lay between the germline ends. The CDR3 consists of 12 residues. Per germline, CDR1 SGHVS and CDR2 FQNEAQ. The CDR3 sequence: CASSTRSNEQFF. CDR3 coding DNA: TGTGCCAGCAGCACCCGGAGCAATGAGCAGTTCTTC.

The V call is TRBV9, the J call TRBJ1-2; D call uncertain. The length of the CDR3 is 13 residues. Trimming shortened V by 6 bases and J by 2 bases, and 11 bases separated the two germline ends. Germline CDR1 SGDLS, CDR2 YYNGEE. The DNA for the CDR3 is TGTGCCAGCAATCCACCCCCCAACTATGGCTACACCTTC. It yields the protein CASNPPPNYGYTF.

V and J are TRBV10-3 and TRBJ2-3; TRBD2 matches 12 bases. V lost 8 bases, J lost 3 bases, and 9 bases stayed unmatched. Germline assignment: CDR1 ENHRY and CDR2 SYGVKD. The CDR3 has 16 amino acids. The CDR3 protein is CAIGETSGGPTDTQYF. CDR3 bases: TGTGCCATCGGAGAGACTAGCGGGGGACCAACAGATACGCAGTATTTT.

This chain links TRBV5-1 with TRBJ2-6; no clear D gene. The CDR3 extends over 15 amino acids. Germline V lookup: CDR1 SGHRS, CDR2 YFSETQ. Trimming removed 1 base from V and 0 bases from J, with 5 bases in between. CDR3 nucleotide sequence: TGCGCCAGCAGCTTGTTGCTCTCTGGGGCCAACGTCCTGACTTTC. Its translation is CASSLLLSGANVLTF.

This chain uses TRBV5-1 with TRBJ2-3, with no clear D. This CDR3 has 16 residues. The germline CDR1 and CDR2 sequences are SGHRS and YFSETQ. Between the trimmed V and J ends, which lost 2 bases and 0 bases, there was a span of 13 bases. CDR3 in amino acids: CASSLVQTPSTDTQYF. The CDR3 bases are TGCGCCAGCAGCTTAGTGCAGACGCCTAGCACAGATACGCAGTATTTT.

V and J are TRBV5-1 and TRBJ2-3; D uncertain. Germline-derived CDR1 and CDR2 are SGHRS and YFSETQ. V shed 3 bases and J shed 0 bases, with 8 bases lying between them. The CDR3 has 14 amino acids. CDR3 region: CASSYSTSTDTQYF. DNA for the CDR3: TGCGCCAGCAGCTACAGCACTAGCACAGATACGCAGTATTTT.

V gene TRBV6-6 combines with J gene TRBJ1-1, with D unclear. The V end lost 2 bases, the J end lost 2 bases, and 3 bases lay between the germline ends. The germline CDR1 and CDR2 sequences are MNHNY and SVGAGI (reference sequence). CDR3 length: 12 amino acids. The CDR3 DNA reads TGTGCCAGCAGTTACAGAAACACTGAAGCTTTCTTT. It translates to CASSYRNTEAFF.

This sequence joins TRBV13 and TRBJ2-1, with D tentatively TRBD2 (6 bases). Germline V gene lookup returns CDR1 PRHDT and CDR2 FYEKMQ (reference sequence). Trimming removed 5 bases at V and 6 bases at J, with 17 bases between. This CDR3 is built from 15 residues. Here the CDR3 reads CASSPPGAGGNEQFF. The CDR3 bases are TGTGCCAGCAGCCCCCCGGGAGCCGGGGGCAATGAGCAGTTCTTC.

The chain links TRBV28 to TRBJ1-2; unclear D gene. The CDR3 runs to 14 residues. Trimming removed 10 bases at V and 4 bases at J, with 19 bases between. Germline assignment: CDR1 MDHEN and CDR2 SYDVKM. The CDR3 DNA follows: TGTGCCACCACGCCCAACGCGGTCACCTATGGCTACACCTTC. Residues: CATTPNAVTYGYTF.